This passage covers 12 T cell receptor beta chains from one sample sequenced in a study of T cells in localized non-small cell lung cancer. The data were produced by immunoSEQ multiplex PCR, yet TCRdb's version contains in-frame clones alone and is incomplete. The repertoire holds 12,000 or so clones, with about four fifths as singletons. This sample comprised peripheral blood, obtained before any cancer treatment. The origin of the receptors is a male donor at least 60 years old with stage I lung adenocarcinoma.

The V call is TRBV19, the J call TRBJ2-7; the match to TRBD2 covers 13 bases. The V and J ends lost 6 bases and 6 bases, in that order; junction bases with no gene match: 5. This CDR3 is 14 amino acids long. Germline assignment: CDR1 LNHDA and CDR2 SQIVND (reference sequence). The DNA of the CDR3 is TGTGCCAGTAGCCCGGGACTAGCGGGATTCGAGCAGTACTTC. Its translation: CASSPGLAGFEQYF.

This clone appeared a few times. The rearrangement uses TRBV19 and TRBJ1-4, with D hard to call. CDR3 length: 12 residues. The V and J ends lost 1 base and 9 bases respectively, with 6 bases between them. Germline-derived CDR1 and CDR2 are LNHDA and SQIVND (reference sequence). The CDR3 region has the DNA TGTGCCAGTAGTATAGGTGGGAAAAAACTGTTTTTT. Protein sequence: CASSIGGKKLFF.

This chain joins TRBV18 and TRBJ1-1; perhaps TRBD1 as D (5 bases). V dropped 8 bases and J dropped 5 bases, with 15 bases sitting between them. Germline V gives CDR1 KGHSH, CDR2 LQKENI. The CDR3 has 13 amino acids. The CDR3 sequence: CASSAWGITEAFF. As DNA, the CDR3 is TGTGCCAGCAGCGCATGGGGGATAACTGAAGCTTTCTTT.

In DNA form, the CDR3 reads TGTGCCAGCAGCGCTGGGGGACAGATTAATGAAAAACTGTTTTTT. Amino acid sequence: CASSAGGQINEKLFF. The chain links TRBV9 to TRBJ1-4; 7 bases fit TRBD1. Germline values: CDR1 SGDLS, CDR2 YYNGEE. The V segment lost 3 bases and the J segment 4 bases; nucleotides outside the gene matches: 6. The CDR3 loop spans 15 amino acids.

A few counts support this clone. CDR3 region: CATSRVLYNEQFF. The CDR3 DNA reads as TGTGCCACCAGCCGGGTCTTGTACAATGAGCAGTTCTTC. The chain combines TRBV15 with TRBJ2-1, with D uncertain. The ends were cut back, 5 bases at V and 4 bases at J, with 9 bases in the middle. Per germline, CDR1 LNHNV and CDR2 YYDKDF (reference sequence). The CDR3 spans 13 residues. The full variable domain, in which reference TRBV15 and TRBJ2-1 provide the parts outside the CDR3, is DAMVIQNPRYQVTQFGKPVTLSCSQTLNHNVMYWYQQKSSQAPKLLFHYYDKDFNNEADTPDNFQSRRPNTSFCFLDIRSPGLGDTAMYLCATSRVLYNEQFFGPGTRLTVL.

The CDR3 sequence: CASSLKSLNEKLFF. The CDR3 DNA sequence: TGTGCCAGCAGTTTAAAGAGCCTTAATGAAAAACTGTTTTTT. This rearrangement joins TRBV2 to TRBJ1-4; D gene ambiguous. Looked up from germline, CDR1 is SNHLY and CDR2 is FYNNEI. The CDR3 spans 14 residues. With 5 bases removed from V and 4 bases from J, the gap between germline ends came to 11 bases.

The V call is TRBV19, the J call TRBJ2-7, with D perhaps matching TRBD2 (5 bases). The V end was cut by 3 bases, the J end by 5 bases, with 11 bases between. The CDR3 loop spans 13 amino acids. Germline lookup yields CDR1 LNHDA and CDR2 SQIVND (reference sequence). This chain's CDR3 is CASSIRGWDEQYF. The CDR3 nucleotides read TGTGCCAGTAGTATTCGAGGGTGGGACGAGCAGTACTTC.

The CDR3 protein is CASNRQPLTTDTQYF. The CDR3 DNA follows: TGTGCCAGCAATCGACAGCCTTTGACCACAGATACGCAGTATTTT. This chain joins TRBV2 and TRBJ2-3; the D gene is possibly TRBD1 (5 bases). The CDR3 covers 15 residues. The ends were cut back, 7 bases at V and 2 bases at J, with 16 bases in the middle. Germline V CDR1 and CDR2: SNHLY, FYNNEI.

The chain links TRBV10-3 to TRBJ2-2; D uncertain. The germline gives CDR1 ENHRY, CDR2 SYGVKD. The CDR3 spans 13 residues. V was pared by 3 bases and J by 2 bases, with 4 bases between. The CDR3 protein is CAISDRNTGELFF. The CDR3 coding sequence is TGTGCCATCAGTGACAGAAACACCGGGGAGCTGTTTTTT.

The chain links TRBV7-9 to TRBJ1-4; D might be TRBD1 (6 bases). Germline loops: CDR1 SEHNR, CDR2 FQNEAQ (reference sequence). V was pared by 5 bases and J by 5 bases, with 15 bases between. CDR3 length: 15 amino acids. The CDR3 DNA reads as TGTGCCAGCAGCCTACAAAACAGGGTAAATGAAAAACTGTTTTTT. Its translation: CASSLQNRVNEKLFF.

This rearrangement joins TRBV11-3 to TRBJ2-2, with D tentatively TRBD1 (5 bases). Deletions cut 1 base from V and 2 bases from J, with 14 bases between. Germline V gene data show CDR1 as SGHNT and CDR2 as YENEEA. The CDR3 has 17 amino acids. Here the CDR3 reads CASSLGWTRGNTGELFF. CDR3 coding DNA: TGTGCCAGCAGCTTAGGCTGGACACGTGGAAACACCGGGGAGCTGTTTTTT.

V gene TRBV19 combines with J gene TRBJ2-5; 7 positions match TRBD2. The V gene's germline CDR1 is LNHDA and CDR2 SQIVND (reference sequence). The CDR3 sequence is 14 residues long. Germline trimming cut 5 bases from V and 4 bases from J; bases unmatched to any gene: 7. The CDR3 spells CASSSRLAGETQYF. CDR3 DNA: TGTGCCAGTAGTTCCCGACTAGCTGGAGAGACCCAGTACTTC.